The 2 T cell receptor beta chains in this list originate from one sample, sequenced in a study of CD8 T cells in Susac syndrome. RNA amounts of 0.5 to 1 ug underwent reverse transcription with random hexamers. Using its own MiXCR run on the immunoSEQ multiplex PCR reads, TCRdb lists one record per CDR3 protein. The repertoire holds around 190,000 distinct CDR3 sequences, with approximately 94% as singletons. The specimen sequenced was CD4+ T cells from PBMCs. Receptors originate from a human donor in good health.

V usage is TRBV7-2 and J usage is TRBJ1-1, with 8 bases matching TRBD1. Germline loops: CDR1 SGHTA, CDR2 FQGNSA. V shed 5 bases and J 4 bases; nucleotides not matched to a gene: 9. The CDR3 contains 15 residues. CDR3 nucleotide sequence: TGTGCCAGCAGCCAACAGGGGGGTGGCGGCACTGAAGCTTTCTTT. Translation: CASSQQGGGGTEAFF.

The J gene is TRBJ2-3, the V gene TRBV3-1; D uncertain. This CDR3 is 13 amino acids long. Per the germline V gene, CDR1 is LGHDT and CDR2 is YNNKEL (reference sequence). Trimming left V 1 base short and J 3 bases short, with 5 bases between. The CDR3 loop is CASSQAATDTQYF. The CDR3 DNA reads as TGTGCCAGCAGCCAAGCCGCAACAGATACGCAGTATTTT.